Shown below are 17 T cell receptor beta chains from a single sample sequenced in a study of spatial heterogeneity in lung cancer. TCRdb called the 5' RACE reads again in MiXCR, with one record for every CDR3 protein. The sample has roughly 46,000 distinct CDR3 sequences, around 11% seen once. Time point noted: sample taken at primary tumor resection. Sequencing covered unsorted whole RNA taken from tumor, nontumor lung or frozen PBMC. Sequencing used PBMCs, obtained at surgery. Receptors were obtained from a female donor with early-stage non-small cell lung cancer.

This clonotype was seen at least ten times. J is TRBJ2-7 and V is TRBV28; D might be TRBD1 or TRBD2, each matching 5 bases. The CDR3 is 12 amino acids. V lost 7 bases and J 5 bases, leaving 12 bases between the germline ends. The V gene's germline CDR1 is MDHEN and CDR2 SYDVKM. CDR3 nucleotide sequence: TGTGCCAGCACCCTAAGAGGGGACGAGCAGTACTTC. It specifies CASTLRGDEQYF.

This clonotype was observed many times. The chain is built from TRBV10-3 and TRBJ2-7; 8 bases line up with TRBD2. In germline, CDR1 is ENHRY, CDR2 SYGVKD. Losses at the gene ends were 10 bases for V and 2 bases for J; bases not matched to a gene: 7. The CDR3 sequence is 13 residues long. CDR3 in DNA: TGTGCCACGAATGGCGGGGGGACCTACGAGCAGTACTTC. Translating gives CATNGGGTYEQYF.

Many counts were recorded for this clonotype. The chain employs TRBV3-1 and TRBJ2-7; 10 positions match TRBD1. From germline, CDR1 is LGHDT and CDR2 YNNKEL (reference sequence). Unmatched junction bases numbered 3, after V lost 4 bases and J lost 3 bases. This CDR3 is built from 14 residues. As DNA, the CDR3 is TGTGCCAGCAGCCCGGGACAGGGGTTCTACGAGCAGTACTTC. Translating it yields CASSPGQGFYEQYF.

The J gene is TRBJ2-7, the V gene TRBV25-1; D remains unclear. The CDR3 runs to 13 residues. The ends were cut back, 2 bases at V and 3 bases at J, with 8 bases in the middle. The V gene's germline CDR1 is MGHDK and CDR2 SYGVNS. This CDR3 reads CASSEPTRYEQYF. CDR3 nucleotides: TGTGCCAGCAGTGAACCAACCCGCTACGAGCAGTACTTC.

At least ten counts were recorded for this clonotype. The rearrangement links TRBV7-8 to TRBJ1-1; 8 bases match TRBD1. The ends lost 4 bases at V and 4 bases at J; junction bases unmatched: 5. The CDR3 consists of 14 residues. The germline gives CDR1 SGHVS, CDR2 FQNEAQ. CDR3 amino acids: CASSSRQGLTEAFF. The CDR3, as DNA: TGTGCCAGCAGCTCGAGACAGGGGCTCACTGAAGCTTTCTTT.

This clonotype was counted only a few times. The CDR3, as DNA: TGTGCCAGCAAGAACAAGGGCAATCAGCCCCAGCATTTT. Translation: CASKNKGNQPQHF. The rearrangement joins TRBV19 to TRBJ1-5; no clear D gene. Trimming removed 9 bases from V and 2 bases from J, with 11 bases in between. Germline-derived CDR1 and CDR2 are LNHDA and SQIVND (reference sequence). The CDR3 has 13 amino acids. Together with reference TRBV19 and TRBJ1-5, the CDR3 gives the full variable domain: DGGITQSPKYLFRKEGQNVTLSCEQNLNHDAMYWYRQDPGQGLRLIYYSQIVNDFQKGDIAEGYSVSREKKESFPLTVTSAQKNPTAFYLCASKNKGNQPQHFGDGTRLSIL.

This clonotype was seen at least ten times. The J gene is TRBJ1-4, the V gene TRBV5-5; 8 bases are a match to TRBD1. Germline trimming cut 4 bases from V and 2 bases from J; bases unmatched to any gene: 7. The CDR3 spans 16 residues. In germline, CDR1 is SGHKS, CDR2 YYEKEE (reference sequence). CDR3 residues: CASSPDRVGTNEKLFF. Written as DNA, the CDR3 is TGTGCCAGCAGCCCGGACAGGGTTGGTACTAATGAAAAACTGTTTTTT. The entire variable domain, with the rest obtained from reference TRBV5-5 and TRBJ1-4, is as follows: DAGVTQSPTHLIKTRGQQVTLRCSPISGHKSVSWYQQVLGQGPQFIFQYYEKEERGRGNFPDRFSARQFPNYSSELNVNALLLGDSALYLCASSPDRVGTNEKLFFGSGTQLSVL.

This clonotype was counted at least ten times. The chain recombines TRBV12-3 or TRBV12-4 with TRBJ2-3; a possible D gene is TRBD2 (6 bases). This CDR3 has 14 residues. V lost 3 bases to trimming and J lost 4 bases, with 11 bases between them. This chain's CDR3 is CASSFGGVADTQYF. CDR3 coding DNA: TGTGCCAGCAGTTTTGGCGGGGTAGCAGATACGCAGTATTTT.

A note on this clonotype: The final CDR3 position lacks the conserved phenylalanine or tryptophan, pointing to a likely read error. V and J are TRBV10-3 and TRBJ1-1; D is undetermined. Per the germline V gene, CDR1 is ENHRY and CDR2 is SYGVKD. Trimming shortened V by 3 bases and J by 4 bases, and 12 bases separated the two germline ends. The CDR3 is 14 amino acids. This chain's CDR3 is CAISDLGSGTEAFS. In DNA, the CDR3 is TGTGCCATCAGTGACTTAGGGTCGGGCACTGAAGCTTTCTCT.

The sample holds many counts of this clonotype. The chain carries TRBV9 and TRBJ1-5; a weak D match, TRBD1 (5 bases). The V and J ends lost 3 bases and 6 bases respectively, with 25 bases between them. The CDR3 runs to 18 residues. Looked up from germline, CDR1 is SGDLS and CDR2 is YYNGEE. CDR3 sequence (DNA): TGTGCCAGCAGCGAGCAGGGTCTACTACTTAAGACGCGTCAGCCCCAGCATTTT. This encodes CASSEQGLLLKTRQPQHF. The full variable domain, with the rest looked up from reference TRBV9 and TRBJ1-5, is DSGVTQTPKHLITATGQRVTLRCSPRSGDLSVYWYQQSLDQGLQFLIQYYNGEERAKGNILERFSAQQFPDLHSELNLSSLELGDSALYFCASSEQGLLLKTRQPQHFGDGTRLSIL.

This clonotype occurred many times. The chain combines TRBV3-1 with TRBJ2-1; 7 positions agree with TRBD2. V trimming: 1 base; J trimming: 4 bases; junction bases outside the gene matches: 4. CDR1 is LGHDT and CDR2 is YNNKEL in the germline V gene (reference sequence). CDR3 length equals 15 residues. The CDR3 nucleotides are TGTGCCAGCAGCCAAGGCGGGGGAAGGTACAATGAGCAGTTCTTC. Translating it yields CASSQGGGRYNEQFF.

This clonotype came up a few times. The chain couples TRBV7-9 to TRBJ2-3; maybe TRBD1 (6 bases). The CDR3 length is 16 residues. Germline CDR1 reads SEHNR; CDR2 reads FQNEAQ (reference sequence). Trimming pared 4 bases from V and 1 base from J, leaving 15 bases between. Here the CDR3 reads CASSWGQGVRTDTQYF. The CDR3 bases are TGTGCCAGCAGCTGGGGGCAGGGAGTACGCACAGATACGCAGTATTTT. The complete variable domain, with remaining parts taken from reference TRBV7-9 and TRBJ2-3, reads DTGVSQNPRHKITKRGQNVTFRCDPISEHNRLYWYRQTLGQGPEFLTYFQNEAQLEKSRLLSDRFSAERPKGSFSTLEIQRTEQGDSAMYLCASSWGQGVRTDTQYFGPGTRLTVL.

This clonotype was seen a handful of times. The chain joins TRBV27 to TRBJ2-7; D is perhaps TRBD1 (6 bases). V lost 11 bases and J lost 5, with 13 bases in between. CDR3 size: 11 residues. Germline values: CDR1 MNHEY, CDR2 SMNVEV (reference sequence). The CDR3 spells CASRGGDEQYF. The CDR3 nucleotides read TGTGCCTCCAGGGGCGGCGACGAGCAGTACTTC.

The rearrangement links TRBV7-6 to TRBJ1-2; the D is unclear. Trimming cost V 6 bases and J 4 bases, with 12 bases left between them. This CDR3 contains 13 residues. The germline gives CDR1 SGHVS, CDR2 FNYEAQ. The CDR3 DNA is TGTGCCAGCAGTTTACCATGGGGCTATGGCTACACCTTC. Its translation: CASSLPWGYGYTF.

This clonotype was picked up many times. This chain joins TRBV10-2 and TRBJ2-3; 7 nucleotides agree with TRBD2. Germline V gene lookup returns CDR1 WSHSY and CDR2 SAAADI. V gave up 7 bases and J gave up 0 bases; unmatched junction bases: 10. The length of the CDR3 is 16 residues. CDR3 sequence reads: CASTESGEPSTDTQYF. The CDR3, as DNA: TGCGCCAGCACCGAAAGCGGGGAACCTAGCACAGATACGCAGTATTTT.

This rearrangement joins TRBV7-9 to TRBJ2-3, with 11 bases identical to TRBD2. Germline values: CDR1 SEHNR, CDR2 FQNEAQ (reference sequence). The length of the CDR3 is 16 residues. The junction had 6 bases not matched to a gene; V was cut back by 5 bases and J by 2 bases. For the CDR3, the DNA is TGTGCCAGCAGCAGAAAGACTAGCGGGGTCACAGATACGCAGTATTTT. Translating gives CASSRKTSGVTDTQYF.

The table lists this clonotype with a few counts. The chain uses TRBV24-1 and TRBJ2-2; a possible D gene is TRBD2 (6 bases). Germline CDR1 is KGHDR and CDR2 is SFDVKD. The CDR3 spans 15 residues. Trimming removed 5 bases from V and 0 bases from J, with 9 bases in between. In nucleotides, the CDR3 is TGTGCCACCAGTGCCGGGGGACCGAACACCGGGGAGCTGTTTTTT. This gives the protein CATSAGGPNTGELFF.